Presented here are 24 T cell receptor beta chains from one specimen sequenced in a study of blood T cell repertoires in COVID-19. Only in-frame clones appear in the TCRdb table, and some are missing; sequencing was by immunoSEQ multiplex PCR. Altogether 95,000 to 150,000 clones are present, about 85% being singletons, with the ten largest covering approximately 3%. What was sequenced was peripheral blood. These receptors were obtained from a woman of 80 years or more with COVID-19, enrolled during active disease.

This sequence joins TRBV6-5 and TRBJ2-7; D remains unclear. The CDR3 totals 14 residues. Germline CDR1 reads MNHEY; CDR2 reads SVGAGI. Trimming removed 7 bases from V and 3 bases from J, with 16 bases in between. The CDR3 coding sequence is TGTGCCAGCAAGTCAGTTGTCCCTAGCTACGAGCAGTACTTC. It encodes CASKSVVPSYEQYF.

The rearrangement links TRBV11-2 to TRBJ2-3; D might be TRBD2 (6 bases). The germline gives CDR1 SGHAT, CDR2 FQNNGV. The CDR3 runs to 15 residues. Trimming removed 3 bases at V and 1 base at J, with 11 bases between. The CDR3 DNA reads as TGTGCCAGCAGCTTTAACCCGGGGGGCACAGATACGCAGTATTTT. Translating gives CASSFNPGGTDTQYF.

V usage is TRBV10-1 and J usage is TRBJ1-2; TRBD1 is a possible D gene (5 bases). The germline V gene encodes CDR1 WNHNN and CDR2 SYGVQD (reference sequence). Trimming took 6 bases from V and 8 from J, leaving 25 bases between them. This CDR3 has 16 residues. The CDR3 DNA reads as TGCGCCAGCAGGGGGCAGTGCGAAGAAAGTTCTATGGGCTACACCTTC. Its protein is CASRGQCEESSMGYTF.

J is TRBJ2-4 and V is TRBV28; D possibly corresponds to TRBD2 (5 bases). V lost 6 bases, J lost 3 bases, and 18 bases lay in between. CDR1 and CDR2 from the germline V gene are MDHEN and SYDVKM. The CDR3 is made up of 16 amino acids. CDR3 coding DNA: TGTGCCAGCAGCCCTCAGGAGCGGTGGGGCAAAAACATTCAGTACTTC. This sequence encodes CASSPQERWGKNIQYF.

The chain uses TRBV11-3 and TRBJ2-5; the D gene is possibly TRBD1 (7 bases). The CDR3 has 16 amino acids. Trimming left V 6 bases short and J 0 bases short, with 17 bases between. Germline CDR1 SGHNT, CDR2 YENEEA. The CDR3 DNA sequence: TGTGCCAGCAGTTTGGGGGGACAGCTCAACCAAGAGACCCAGTACTTC. It is translated as CASSLGGQLNQETQYF.

This clone was seen once. The V gene is TRBV6-5, the J gene TRBJ1-1; D is perhaps TRBD1 (6 bases). Germline CDR1 reads MNHEY; CDR2 reads SVGAGI. The CDR3 covers 13 residues. V was clipped by 6 bases and J by 5 bases, with 13 bases between them. This CDR3 reads CASRDRIGTEAFF. The CDR3 DNA sequence: TGTGCCAGCAGGGACAGAATTGGGACTGAAGCTTTCTTT.

This clone appeared once. The chain is built from TRBV28 and TRBJ1-2; 7 nucleotides line up with TRBD1. The germline CDR1 and CDR2 sequences are MDHEN and SYDVKM. The junction had 2 bases not matched to a gene; V was cut back by 2 bases and J by 2 bases. The CDR3 runs to 14 residues. The CDR3 loop reads CASSLTGDNYGYTF. CDR3 nucleotides: TGTGCCAGCAGTTTAACAGGGGACAACTATGGCTACACCTTC.

V gene TRBV4-1 combines with J gene TRBJ1-3, with a weak D call TRBD1 (6 bases). This CDR3 has 15 residues. Germline V gives CDR1 MGHRA, CDR2 YSYEKL. Trimming removed 6 bases from V and 4 bases from J, with 16 bases in between. This chain's CDR3 is CASSLETGSGNTIYF. CDR3 sequence (DNA): TGCGCCAGCAGTCTCGAAACAGGGTCCGGAAACACCATATATTTT.

The chain has TRBV2 and TRBJ1-1; D is uncertain. This CDR3 comprises 14 residues. Germline V CDR1 and CDR2: SNHLY, FYNNEI. V lost 5 bases and J 4 bases, leaving 14 bases between the germline ends. The CDR3 sequence is CASSLRRFGTEAFF. CDR3 sequence (DNA): TGTGCCAGCAGTCTGCGGAGGTTTGGCACTGAAGCTTTCTTT.

This clone was seen only once. The rearrangement uses TRBV4-1 and TRBJ2-6; perhaps TRBD1 as D (6 bases). Germline CDR1 is MGHRA and CDR2 is YSYEKL. The CDR3 is made up of 16 amino acids. The V end was cut by 4 bases, the J end by 4 bases, with 14 bases between. The CDR3 spells CASSPSDRTGANVLTF. The DNA for the CDR3 is TGCGCCAGCAGCCCTTCCGACAGGACCGGGGCCAACGTCCTGACTTTC.

The chain is built from TRBV19 and TRBJ2-5; D is unclear. Germline assignment: CDR1 LNHDA and CDR2 SQIVND (reference sequence). The V and J ends lost 3 bases and 5 bases respectively, with 10 bases between them. The CDR3 spans 13 residues. Here the CDR3 reads CASSIVRFETQYF. The CDR3, as DNA: TGTGCCAGTAGTATTGTTCGGTTTGAGACCCAGTACTTC.

The chain employs TRBV2 and TRBJ1-5; no firm D call. Germline-derived CDR1 and CDR2 are SNHLY and FYNNEI. Deletions cut 1 base from V and 4 bases from J, with 11 bases between. The CDR3 loop spans 15 amino acids. The CDR3 is CASSEDSRRNQPQHF. DNA of the CDR3: TGTGCCAGCAGTGAAGATTCTAGGCGGAATCAGCCCCAGCATTTT.

The chain uses TRBV6-6 and TRBJ1-5; D perhaps matches TRBD1 (5 bases). This CDR3 comprises 15 residues. V was pared by 0 bases and J by 4 bases, with 10 bases between. CDR1 is MNHNY, CDR2 SVGAGI, per germline (reference sequence). The CDR3 spells CASSYSQGSNQPQHF. In DNA form, the CDR3 reads TGTGCCAGCAGTTACTCCCAGGGCTCTAATCAGCCCCAGCATTTT.

The CDR3 loop reads CASSTSGQETQYF. The DNA for the CDR3 is TGTGCCAGCAGTACTAGCGGCCAAGAGACCCAGTACTTC. J is TRBJ2-5 and V is TRBV9, with TRBD2 identical over 8 bases. Germline V gene lookup returns CDR1 SGDLS and CDR2 YYNGEE. The CDR3 is 13 residues long. After removal of 5 bases from V and 1 base from J, the junction contained 1 base not matched to a gene.

Only a few counts were recorded for this clone. In nucleotides, the CDR3 is TGTGCCAGCAGTTACTCGCCGACAGTGAACACTGAAGCTTTCTTT. This gives the protein CASSYSPTVNTEAFF. This chain links TRBV6-5 with TRBJ1-1, with D perhaps TRBD1 (5 bases). This CDR3 has 15 amino acids. Per germline, CDR1 MNHEY and CDR2 SVGAGI. Trimming pared 0 bases from V and 0 bases from J, leaving 8 bases between.

Comments on this clone: At one end the junction does not follow the germline gene, possibly because of a read error. This chain joins TRBV19 and TRBJ1-2, with no clear D. In germline, CDR1 is LNHDA, CDR2 SQIVND (reference sequence). The CDR3 is made up of 15 amino acids. CDR3 residues: CASSIDAVLNYGYAF. In nucleotides, the CDR3 is TGTGCCAGTAGTATAGATGCCGTTCTCAACTATGGCTACGCCTTC.

The chain carries TRBV29-1 and TRBJ2-1, with a possible D match to TRBD2 (6 bases). Germline assignment: CDR1 SQVTM and CDR2 ANQGSEA. The CDR3 has 15 residues. Deletions cut 4 bases from V and 0 bases from J, with 13 bases between. The CDR3 DNA is TGCAGCGTTGTAGAGGCGGGGAGCTCCTACAATGAGCAGTTCTTC. Translation: CSVVEAGSSYNEQFF.

The chain has TRBV28 and TRBJ2-1; 14 bases map to TRBD2. V lost 5 bases, J lost 10 bases, and 10 bases stayed unmatched. The CDR3 consists of 16 residues. Germline CDR1 is MDHEN and CDR2 is SYDVKM. DNA of the CDR3: TGTGCCAGCAGTCCTAGGACGGGACTAGCGGGAGCGGAGCAGTTCTTC. Translating it yields CASSPRTGLAGAEQFF.

The chain is built from TRBV13 and TRBJ1-2; a weak D match, TRBD1 (5 bases). V lost 1 base to trimming and J lost 4 bases, with 13 bases between them. CDR1 PRHDT and CDR2 FYEKMQ come from the germline V gene (reference sequence). This CDR3 has 15 amino acids. CDR3 bases: TGTGCCAGCAGCTTAGTCACAGGTTCCGTCTATGGCTACACCTTC. This translates into CASSLVTGSVYGYTF.

This rearrangement joins TRBV19 to TRBJ1-1; D ambiguous. CDR1 and CDR2 from the germline V gene are LNHDA and SQIVND (reference sequence). This CDR3 comprises 15 residues. The germline V and J ends were trimmed by 5 bases and 3 bases, with 16 bases remaining between them. The CDR3 coding sequence is TGTGCCAGTAGTCCCCTCTCGGGATCATACACTGAAGCTTTCTTT. This codes for CASSPLSGSYTEAFF.

The chain employs TRBV7-3 and TRBJ2-1; 7 bases map to TRBD2. Germline V CDR1 and CDR2: SGHTA, FQGTGA. With V trimmed by 2 bases and J by 6 bases, 7 bases remained unmatched. This CDR3 region has 15 residues. CDR3: CASSLEAGASNEQFF. DNA of the CDR3: TGTGCCAGCAGCTTAGAGGCGGGAGCCAGCAATGAGCAGTTCTTC.

V gene TRBV5-1 combines with J gene TRBJ2-5; 10 nucleotides match TRBD1. The germline gives CDR1 SGHRS, CDR2 YFSETQ. Unmatched junction bases numbered 4, after V lost 0 bases and J lost 5 bases. This CDR3 has 15 amino acids. DNA of the CDR3: TGCGCCAGCAGCTTGGGGGACAGGGGTTCGGAGACCCAGTACTTC. Protein product: CASSLGDRGSETQYF.

This chain links TRBV19 with TRBJ2-1; 8 bases agree with TRBD2. CDR1 is LNHDA, CDR2 SQIVND, per germline (reference sequence). The CDR3 contains 15 residues. Unmatched junction bases numbered 8, after V lost 6 bases and J lost 4 bases. The CDR3 spells CASRAGGTSYNEQFF. The CDR3 DNA reads TGTGCCAGTAGGGCGGGAGGTACATCTTACAATGAGCAGTTCTTC.

The rearrangement links TRBV14 to TRBJ2-1; TRBD1 matches 12 bases. Germline-derived CDR1 and CDR2 are SGHDN and FVKESK. The CDR3 length is 16 residues. With V trimmed by 3 bases and J by 9 bases, 9 bases remained unmatched. Written as DNA, the CDR3 is TGTGCCAGCAGCCACAGCGGGACAGGGGGCCCCATTGAGCAGTTCTTC. This translates into CASSHSGTGGPIEQFF.